This TCR beta chain stems from a study of blood T cell repertoires in COVID-19. Across the whole study: Italy, Spain and the United States were the sources of the convalescent and acute COVID-19 samples.

Original handling: Nucleated cell number was recorded as an estimate derived from reference gene primer amplification. This table comes from immunoSEQ multiplex PCR, and its TCRdb copy is limited to in-frame clones, with some not included. That table is the source of V, J and clone size, and D and trimming were worked out from the DNA. Of 200,000 to 300,000 clones listed, 75% to 85% are singletons. Germline V gene data show CDR1 as SGDLS and CDR2 as YYNGEE. V was pared by 0 bases and J by 6 bases, with 22 bases between. The CDR3 is 17 residues long. The gene calls are TRBV9 and TRBJ2-7, with D tentatively TRBD2 (7 bases). The TCR sequence derives from a man aged 40-49 years who had recovered from COVID-19. The sequenced sample consisted of peripheral blood. CDR3 nucleotides: TGTGCCAGCAGCGTAGGGCAAACTGGGGGGGCCCAGGGCGAGCAGTACTTC. Protein product: CASSVGQTGGAQGEQYF.